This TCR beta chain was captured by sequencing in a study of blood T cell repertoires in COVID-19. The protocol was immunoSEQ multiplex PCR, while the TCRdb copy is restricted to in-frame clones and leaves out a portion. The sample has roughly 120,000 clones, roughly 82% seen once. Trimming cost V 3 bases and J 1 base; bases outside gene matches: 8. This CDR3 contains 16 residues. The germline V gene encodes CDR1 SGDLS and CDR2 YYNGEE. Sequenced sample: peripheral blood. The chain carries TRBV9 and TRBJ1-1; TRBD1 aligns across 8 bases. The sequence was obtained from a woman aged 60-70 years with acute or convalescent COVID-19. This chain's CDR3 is CASSAGTGGGNTEAFF. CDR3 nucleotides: TGTGCCAGCAGCGCCGGGACAGGCGGAGGGAACACTGAAGCTTTCTTT.